Listed below are T cell receptor beta chains from one sample, sequenced in a study of human CD4 T cells and Enterobacteriaceae. Some clones are missing from TCRdb's copy, which holds only in-frame ones; the method was immunoSEQ multiplex PCR. The sample yields under 700 clones, 35% seen once. The sample comprised bacteria-reactive CD4+ T cells grown in culture. The receptors shown here come from a human donor in good health. Both conserved end residues are part of each CDR3. A D gene is named only where the DNA matches it firmly. A row's size may be missing; if present it is once, few, many or a size class.

V: TRBV25-1; J: TRBJ2-1; size: large; D: -; CDR3: CASRTSGASGSEQFF; DNA: TGTGCCAGCAGGACGTCCGGGGCCTCAGGCAGTGAGCAGTTCTTC
V: TRBV30; J: TRBJ2-7; size: medium-sized; D: -; CDR3: CAWDGGSYEQYF; DNA: TGTGCCTGGGACGGGGGCTCCTACGAGCAGTACTTC
V: TRBV28; J: TRBJ2-1; size: -; D: -; CDR3: CASSLVGPPNEQFF; DNA: TGTGCCAGCAGTTTAGTTGGGCCCCCCAATGAGCAGTTCTTC
V: TRBV29-1; J: TRBJ1-1; size: -; D: TRBD1; CDR3: CSVPGTGSGTEAFF; DNA: TGCAGCGTCCCCGGGACAGGGAGTGGGACTGAAGCTTTCTTT
V: TRBV5-1; J: TRBJ1-1; size: -; D: -; CDR3: CASSLLENTEAFF; DNA: TGCGCCAGCAGCTTGTTAGAGAACACTGAAGCTTTCTTT
V: TRBV11-2; J: TRBJ2-5; size: medium-sized; D: TRBD2; CDR3: CASSLNSPSGNHQETQYF; DNA: TGTGCCAGCAGCTTAAATTCCCCTAGCGGGAATCATCAAGAGACCCAGTACTTC
V: TRBV27; J: TRBJ2-1; size: few; D: -; CDR3: CASSGGSGRENEQFF; DNA: TGTGCCAGCAGCGGGGGATCGGGGCGGGAAAATGAGCAGTTCTTC
V: TRBV2; J: TRBJ2-5; size: -; D: -; CDR3: CASNRQGGQETQYF; DNA: TGTGCCAGCAACCGACAGGGAGGACAAGAGACCCAGTACTTC
V: TRBV28; J: TRBJ1-2; size: few; D: TRBD1; CDR3: CASSPSGAGGDGYTF; DNA: TGTGCCAGCAGTCCCTCCGGGGCAGGGGGTGATGGCTACACCTTC
V: TRBV6-5; J: TRBJ1-4; size: few; D: -; CDR3: CASSDPTANEKLFF; DNA: TGTGCCAGCAGTGACCCGACAGCTAATGAAAAACTGTTTTTT
V: TRBV5-4; J: TRBJ2-3; size: -; D: -; CDR3: CASSLEAGQSSYGNTQYF; DNA: TGTGCCAGCAGCTTGGAGGCAGGGCAGTCTTCCTACGGTAATACGCAGTATTTT
V: TRBV11-2; J: TRBJ2-6; size: -; D: -; CDR3: CASSAVRGSSGANVLTF; DNA: TGTGCCAGCAGCGCCGTGAGGGGATCCTCTGGGGCCAACGTCCTGACTTTC
V: TRBV27; J: TRBJ2-5; size: hyperexpanded; D: -; CDR3: CASSLGQGYQETQYF; DNA: TGTGCCAGCAGTTTAGGTCAGGGATACCAAGAGACCCAGTACTTC
V: TRBV6-1; J: TRBJ1-4; size: -; D: -; CDR3: CASAYQKYEKLFF; DNA: TGTGCCAGCGCTTACCAAAAATATGAAAAACTGTTTTTT
V: TRBV7-2; J: TRBJ2-7; size: -; D: -; CDR3: CASSLGSPYEQYF; DNA: TGTGCCAGCAGCTTAGGCAGTCCCTACGAGCAGTACTTC
V: TRBV13; J: TRBJ2-3; size: few; D: -; CDR3: CASSPRPNTDTQYF; DNA: TGTGCCAGCAGCCCCCGTCCTAACACAGATACGCAGTATTTT
V: TRBV5-8; J: TRBJ2-3; size: -; D: TRBD2; CDR3: CASSLLSGSSDTQYF; DNA: TGTGCCAGCAGTTTACTTAGCGGGTCGTCAGATACGCAGTATTTT
V: TRBV2; J: TRBJ2-5; size: -; D: -; CDR3: CASSLGQGYQETQYF; DNA: TGTGCCAGCAGTTTAGGTCAGGGATACCAAGAGACCCAGTACTTC
V: TRBV5-1; J: TRBJ2-3; size: few; D: TRBD1; CDR3: CASSLQGGKTDTQYF; DNA: TGCGCCAGCAGCTTACAGGGGGGAAAGACAGATACGCAGTATTTT
V: TRBV5-1; J: TRBJ1-4; size: few; D: TRBD1; CDR3: CASSLTGGNEKLFF; DNA: TGCGCCAGCAGCTTAACAGGGGGTAATGAAAAACTGTTTTTT
V: TRBV5-1; J: TRBJ2-3; size: large; D: TRBD1; CDR3: CASSKGVLTGGATDTQYF; DNA: TGCGCCAGCAGCAAGGGGGTTTTGACAGGGGGCGCCACAGATACGCAGTATTTT
V: TRBV5-1; J: TRBJ1-6; size: medium-sized; D: -; CDR3: CASSLAGQRHLHF; DNA: TGCGCCAGCAGCTTGGCCGGGCAGAGACACCTCCACTTT
V: TRBV7-1; J: TRBJ2-7; size: -; D: -; CDR3: CASSRGGAYEQYF; DNA: TGTGCCAGCAGCCGGGGAGGAGCCTACGAGCAGTACTTC
V: TRBV5-3; J: TRBJ2-1; size: -; D: TRBD1; CDR3: CASSEGTGNNEQFF; DNA: TGTGCCAGCAGCGAAGGGACAGGGAACAATGAGCAGTTCTTC
V: TRBV10-3; J: TRBJ1-2; size: medium-sized; D: -; CDR3: CAITGGNYGYTF; DNA: TGTGCCATCACCGGGGGGAACTATGGCTACACCTTC
V: TRBV25-1; J: TRBJ2-7; size: -; D: TRBD1; CDR3: CASSEVSGQIYEQYF; DNA: TGTGCCAGCAGTGAAGTATCGGGACAGATCTACGAGCAGTACTTC
V: TRBV11-2; J: TRBJ2-3; size: few; D: -; CDR3: CASSHTRGSTSTDTQYF; DNA: TGTGCCAGCAGCCATACCAGGGGCAGCACTAGCACAGATACGCAGTATTTT
V: TRBV13; J: TRBJ1-5; size: -; D: -; CDR3: CASSEQGNQPQHF; DNA: TGTGCCAGCAGTGAACAGGGCAATCAGCCCCAGCATTTT
V: TRBV7-8; J: TRBJ1-1; size: medium-sized; D: -; CDR3: CASSLTGNSAVAFF; DNA: TGTGCCAGCAGCTTAACAGGAAACTCTGCGGTAGCTTTCTTT
V: TRBV7-2; J: TRBJ2-7; size: few; D: -; CDR3: CASSFSTDTRDEQYF; DNA: TGTGCCAGCAGCTTCTCAACGGATACCAGGGACGAGCAGTACTTC
V: TRBV6-1; J: TRBJ2-3; size: -; D: -; CDR3: CASSELVNRRTDTQYF; DNA: TGTGCCAGCAGTGAACTGGTGAATCGTCGCACAGATACGCAGTATTTT
V: TRBV2; J: TRBJ2-1; size: medium-sized; D: TRBD2; CDR3: CASINTGTSGVSSYNEQFF; DNA: TGTGCCAGCATTAACACCGGGACTAGCGGGGTCTCTTCCTACAATGAGCAGTTCTTC
V: TRBV10-2; J: TRBJ2-2; size: -; D: -; CDR3: CASSDGNTGELFF; DNA: TGCGCCAGCAGTGACGGGAACACCGGGGAGCTGTTTTTT
V: TRBV30; J: TRBJ1-4; size: few; D: -; CDR3: CAWSIREKLFF; DNA: TGTGCCTGGAGTATCAGGGAAAAACTGTTTTTT
V: TRBV30; J: TRBJ2-1; size: -; D: TRBD1; CDR3: CAGATGGIGIEQFF; DNA: TGTGCCGGGGCGACAGGGGGCATAGGTATTGAGCAGTTCTTC
V: TRBV4-1; J: TRBJ2-1; size: -; D: -; CDR3: CASSQESRNGNEQFF; DNA: TGCGCCAGCAGCCAAGAGTCTCGCAACGGCAATGAGCAGTTCTTC
V: TRBV7-3; J: TRBJ2-3; size: once; D: TRBD2; CDR3: CASSPRGGHKDTQYF; DNA: TGTGCCAGCAGCCCCCGGGGGGGGCATAAAGATACGCAGTATTTT
V: TRBV7-9; J: TRBJ2-2; size: -; D: -; CDR3: CASSLAAGELFF; DNA: TGTGCCAGCAGCTTAGCGGCCGGGGAGCTGTTTTTT
V: TRBV5-5; J: TRBJ1-2; size: -; D: -; CDR3: CARSPRRGSYGYTF; DNA: TGTGCCAGAAGCCCCCGCCGGGGGAGCTATGGCTACACCTTC
V: TRBV7-2; J: TRBJ1-4; size: -; D: -; CDR3: CASSFRWDPNEKLFF; DNA: TGTGCCAGCAGCTTCCGATGGGATCCTAATGAAAAACTGTTTTTT
V: TRBV28; J: TRBJ1-5; size: -; D: -; CDR3: CASTLSHQPQHF; DNA: TGTGCCAGCACCCTTAGCCATCAGCCCCAGCATTTT
V: TRBV7-6; J: TRBJ2-7; size: -; D: TRBD1; CDR3: CASSFGTGFYEQYF; DNA: TGTGCCAGCAGCTTTGGGACAGGCTTCTACGAGCAGTACTTC
V: TRBV7-2; J: TRBJ1-2; size: -; D: -; CDR3: CASSSIRGSGLYGYTF; DNA: TGTGCCAGCAGCTCTATTCGGGGGTCGGGCCTTTATGGCTACACCTTC
V: TRBV5-1; J: TRBJ1-1; size: -; D: TRBD1; CDR3: CASSFLSTGGDTEAFF; DNA: TGCGCCAGCAGCTTTCTTTCGACAGGGGGCGACACTGAAGCTTTCTTT
V: TRBV28; J: TRBJ2-1; size: -; D: -; CDR3: CASSLRGWGEQFF; DNA: TGTGCCAGCAGTTTACGGGGGTGGGGTGAGCAGTTCTTC
V: TRBV6-1; J: TRBJ2-7; size: few; D: TRBD2; CDR3: CASSGSGRALSYEQYF; DNA: TGTGCCAGCAGTGGTAGCGGGAGGGCCCTCTCCTACGAGCAGTACTTC
V: TRBV5-1; J: TRBJ2-7; size: -; D: -; CDR3: CASSLGPEGGRYEQYF; DNA: TGCGCCAGCAGCTTGGGTCCCGAAGGGGGGAGGTACGAGCAGTACTTC
V: TRBV27; J: TRBJ2-2; size: medium-sized; D: -; CDR3: CATAGQNTGELFF; DNA: TGTGCCACCGCGGGACAGAACACCGGGGAGCTGTTTTTT